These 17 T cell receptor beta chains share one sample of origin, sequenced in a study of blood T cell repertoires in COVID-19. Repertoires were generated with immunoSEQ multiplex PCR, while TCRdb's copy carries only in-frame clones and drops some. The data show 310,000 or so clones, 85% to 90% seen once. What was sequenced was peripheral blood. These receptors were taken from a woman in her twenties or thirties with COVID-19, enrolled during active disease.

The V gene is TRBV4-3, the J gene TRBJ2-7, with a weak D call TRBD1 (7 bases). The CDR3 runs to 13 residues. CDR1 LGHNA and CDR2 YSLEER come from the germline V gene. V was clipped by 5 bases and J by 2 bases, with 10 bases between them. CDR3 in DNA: TGCGCCAGCAGCGCGGGACAGACCTACGAGCAGTACTTC. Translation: CASSAGQTYEQYF.

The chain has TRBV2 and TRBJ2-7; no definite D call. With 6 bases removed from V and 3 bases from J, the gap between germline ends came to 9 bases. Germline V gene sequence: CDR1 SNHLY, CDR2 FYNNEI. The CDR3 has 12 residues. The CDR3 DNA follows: TGTGCCAGCAGCCCTAGTAGCTACGAGCAGTACTTC. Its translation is CASSPSSYEQYF.

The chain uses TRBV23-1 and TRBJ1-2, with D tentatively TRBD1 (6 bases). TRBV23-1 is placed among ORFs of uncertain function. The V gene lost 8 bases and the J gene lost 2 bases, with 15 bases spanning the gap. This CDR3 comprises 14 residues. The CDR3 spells CASGLDRLNYGYTF. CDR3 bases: TGCGCCAGCGGCTTGGACAGACTCAACTATGGCTACACCTTC.

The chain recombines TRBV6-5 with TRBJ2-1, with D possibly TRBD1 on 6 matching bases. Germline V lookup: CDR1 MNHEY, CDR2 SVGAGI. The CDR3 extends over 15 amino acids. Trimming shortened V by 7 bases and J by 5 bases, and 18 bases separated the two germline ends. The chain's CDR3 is CASTPEWGRNNEQFF. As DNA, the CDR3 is TGTGCCAGCACCCCGGAATGGGGGCGCAACAATGAGCAGTTCTTC.

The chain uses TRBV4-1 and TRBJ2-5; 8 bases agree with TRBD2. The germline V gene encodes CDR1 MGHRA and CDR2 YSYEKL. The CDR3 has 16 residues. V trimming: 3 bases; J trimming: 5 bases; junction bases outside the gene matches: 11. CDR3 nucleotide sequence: TGCGCCAGCAGCCAGGGGTTGCGGGGGGCTTTGGAGACCCAGTACTTC. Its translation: CASSQGLRGALETQYF.

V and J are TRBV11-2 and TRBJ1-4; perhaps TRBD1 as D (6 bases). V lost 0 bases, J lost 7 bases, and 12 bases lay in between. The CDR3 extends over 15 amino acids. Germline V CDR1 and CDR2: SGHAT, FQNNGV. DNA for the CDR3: TGTGCCAGCAGCTTAGATCGGGGGGCACTTGAAAAACTGTTTTTT. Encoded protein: CASSLDRGALEKLFF. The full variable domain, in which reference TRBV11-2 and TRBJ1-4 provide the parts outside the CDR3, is EAGVAQSPRYKIIEKRQSVAFWCNPISGHATLYWYQQILGQGPKLLIQFQNNGVVDDSQLPKDRFSAERLKGVDSTLKIQPAKLEDSAVYLCASSLDRGALEKLFFGSGTQLSVL.

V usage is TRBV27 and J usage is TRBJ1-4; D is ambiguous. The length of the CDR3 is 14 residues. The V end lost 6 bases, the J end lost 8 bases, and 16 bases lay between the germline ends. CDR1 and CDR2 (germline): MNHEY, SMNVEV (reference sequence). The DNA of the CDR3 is TGTGCCAGCAGCAGGACTCCACCGAAGGAAAAACTGTTTTTT. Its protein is CASSRTPPKEKLFF. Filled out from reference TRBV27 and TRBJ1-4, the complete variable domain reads EAQVTQNPRYLITVTGKKLTVTCSQNMNHEYMSWYRQDPGLGLRQIYYSMNVEVTDKGDVPEGYKVSRKEKRNFPLILESPSPNQTSLYFCASSRTPPKEKLFFGSGTQLSVL.

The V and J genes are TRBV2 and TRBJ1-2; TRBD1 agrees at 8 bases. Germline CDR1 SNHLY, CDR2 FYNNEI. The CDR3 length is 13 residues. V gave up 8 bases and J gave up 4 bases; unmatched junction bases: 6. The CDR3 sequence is CASAPTGAYGYTF. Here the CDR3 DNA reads TGTGCCAGCGCCCCGACAGGGGCCTATGGCTACACCTTC.

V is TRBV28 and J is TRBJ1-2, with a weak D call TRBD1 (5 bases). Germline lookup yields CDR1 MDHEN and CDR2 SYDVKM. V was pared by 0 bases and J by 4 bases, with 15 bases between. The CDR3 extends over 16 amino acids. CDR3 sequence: CASSLWGPQGPYGYTF. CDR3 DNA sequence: TGTGCCAGCAGTTTATGGGGCCCGCAGGGCCCCTATGGCTACACCTTC.

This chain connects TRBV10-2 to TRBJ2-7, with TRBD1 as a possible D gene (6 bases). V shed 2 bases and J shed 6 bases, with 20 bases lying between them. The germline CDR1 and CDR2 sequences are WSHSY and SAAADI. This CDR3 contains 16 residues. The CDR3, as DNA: TGCGCCAGCAGTGAGAGGCGACAGGCGCCCTCGGGCGAGCAGTACTTC. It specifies CASSERRQAPSGEQYF.

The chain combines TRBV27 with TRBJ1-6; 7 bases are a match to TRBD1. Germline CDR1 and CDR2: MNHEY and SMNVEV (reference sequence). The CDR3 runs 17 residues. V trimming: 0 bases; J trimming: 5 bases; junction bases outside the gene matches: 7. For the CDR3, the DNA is TGTGCCAGCAGTTTATCGATAGGGACAGCCAATAATTCACCCCTCCACTTT. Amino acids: CASSLSIGTANNSPLHF.

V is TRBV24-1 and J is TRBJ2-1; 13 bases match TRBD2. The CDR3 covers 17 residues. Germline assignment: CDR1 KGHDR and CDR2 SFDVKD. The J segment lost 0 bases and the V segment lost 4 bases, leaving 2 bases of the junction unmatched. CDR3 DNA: TGTGCCACCAGTGACAGACTAGCGGGGGGCTCCTACAATGAGCAGTTCTTC. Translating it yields CATSDRLAGGSYNEQFF.

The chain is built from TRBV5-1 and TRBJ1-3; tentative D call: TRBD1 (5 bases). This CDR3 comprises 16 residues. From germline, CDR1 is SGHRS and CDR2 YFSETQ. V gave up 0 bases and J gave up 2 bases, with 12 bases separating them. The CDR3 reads CASSLAGAGPGNTIYF. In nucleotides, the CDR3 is TGCGCCAGCAGCTTGGCCGGAGCAGGGCCTGGAAACACCATATATTTT.

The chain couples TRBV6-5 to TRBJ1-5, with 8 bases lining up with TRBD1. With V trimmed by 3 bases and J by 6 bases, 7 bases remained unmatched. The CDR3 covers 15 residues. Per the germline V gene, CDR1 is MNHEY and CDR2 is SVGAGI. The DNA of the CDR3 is TGTGCCAGCAGTTATTCGGACAGGGTGCGTCAGCCCCAGCATTTT. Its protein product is CASSYSDRVRQPQHF.

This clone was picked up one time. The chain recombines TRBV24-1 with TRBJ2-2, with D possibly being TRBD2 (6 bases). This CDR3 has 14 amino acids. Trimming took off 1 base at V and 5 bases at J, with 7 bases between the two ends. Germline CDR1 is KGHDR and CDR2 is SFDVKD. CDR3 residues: CATSDFRETGELFF. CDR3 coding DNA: TGTGCCACCAGTGATTTCCGGGAGACCGGGGAGCTGTTTTTT.

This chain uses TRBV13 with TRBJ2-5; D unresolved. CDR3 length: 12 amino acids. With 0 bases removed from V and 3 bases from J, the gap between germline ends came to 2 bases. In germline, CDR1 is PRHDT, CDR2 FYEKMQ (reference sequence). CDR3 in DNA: TGTGCCAGCAGCTTAGGCAAAGAGACCCAGTACTTC. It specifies CASSLGKETQYF. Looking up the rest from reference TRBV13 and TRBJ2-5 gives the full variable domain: AAGVIQSPRHLIKEKRETATLKCYPIPRHDTVYWYQQGPGQDPQFLISFYEKMQSDKGSIPDRFSAQQFSDYHSELNMSSLELGDSALYFCASSLGKETQYFGPGTRLLVL.

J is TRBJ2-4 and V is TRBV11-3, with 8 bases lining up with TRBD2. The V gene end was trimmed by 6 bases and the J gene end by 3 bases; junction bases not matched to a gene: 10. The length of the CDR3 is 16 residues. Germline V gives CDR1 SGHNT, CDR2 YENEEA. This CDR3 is CASSLRLAQVKNIQYF. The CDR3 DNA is TGTGCCAGCAGTCTAAGACTAGCGCAAGTCAAAAACATTCAGTACTTC.